This T cell receptor (beta chain) was profiled in a study of cytomegalovirus exposure and HLA in healthy donors. Whole-study findings and limits: Within a later analysis, the majority of CMV-associated TCR beta chains appeared HLA-restricted. Later analysis revealed greater clonal expansion in HLA-associated TCR beta chains than in equally common others.

This clone came up a few times. Its target is not known. PCR involved 60 Vbeta and 13 Jbeta primers. Assay: immunoSEQ multiplex PCR; the TCRdb copy retains only in-frame clones and omits some. The sample yields 150,000 to 200,000 clones, about 82% seen once. This receptor was identified in a man younger than 35 in good health and CMV-seronegative. Specimen: PBMCs.

The CDR3 region is CASNGQGAGTEAFF. The CDR3, as DNA: TGTGCCAGCAATGGACAGGGGGCGGGCACTGAAGCTTTCTTT. The chain uses TRBV6-1 and TRBJ1-1; 11 nucleotides agree with TRBD1. Trimming at V came to 7 bases and at J to 4 bases, leaving 5 bases not matched to a gene. The CDR3 length is 14 residues. Germline V gene lookup returns CDR1 MNHNS and CDR2 SASEGT.